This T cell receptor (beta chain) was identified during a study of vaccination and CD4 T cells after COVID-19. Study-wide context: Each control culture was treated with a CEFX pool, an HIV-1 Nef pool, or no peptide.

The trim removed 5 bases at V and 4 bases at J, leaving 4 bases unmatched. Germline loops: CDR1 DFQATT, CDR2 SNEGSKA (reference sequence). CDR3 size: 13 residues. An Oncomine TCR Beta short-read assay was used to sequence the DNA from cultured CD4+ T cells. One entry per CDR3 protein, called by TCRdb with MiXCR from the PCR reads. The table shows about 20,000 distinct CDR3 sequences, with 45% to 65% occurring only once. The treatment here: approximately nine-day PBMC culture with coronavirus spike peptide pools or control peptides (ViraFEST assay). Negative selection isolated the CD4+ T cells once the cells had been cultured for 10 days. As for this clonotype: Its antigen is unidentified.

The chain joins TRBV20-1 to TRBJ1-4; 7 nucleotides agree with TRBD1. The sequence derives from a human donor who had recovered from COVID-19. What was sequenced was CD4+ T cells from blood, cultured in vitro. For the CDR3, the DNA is TGCAGTGCTCGACAGGGAAGTAATGAAAAACTGTTTTTT. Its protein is CSARQGSNEKLFF.